Below are 2 T cell receptor beta chains sequenced from a single sample in a study of blood T cell repertoires in COVID-19. Clones were sequenced by immunoSEQ multiplex PCR, and TCRdb holds only the in-frame ones, with some missing. The sample lists over 120,000 clones, roughly 77% occurring once. Sequencing was done on a sample of peripheral blood. The receptors were sampled from a woman between 65 and 79 years old with COVID-19, enrolled during active disease.

Only a few counts were recorded for this clone. The V gene is TRBV27, the J gene TRBJ1-1, with D perhaps TRBD1 (5 bases). The CDR3 length is 12 residues. The germline gives CDR1 MNHEY, CDR2 SMNVEV (reference sequence). V was clipped by 7 bases and J by 3 bases, with 9 bases between them. This CDR3 reads CASKGRDTEAFF. As DNA, the CDR3 is TGTGCCAGCAAGGGCAGGGACACTGAAGCTTTCTTT.

The chain recombines TRBV7-3 with TRBJ1-1; D possibly corresponds to TRBD1 (5 bases). The CDR3 extends over 15 amino acids. Trimming removed 0 bases at V and 4 bases at J, with 12 bases between. Germline V gene sequence: CDR1 SGHTA, CDR2 FQGTGA. The DNA of the CDR3 is TGTGCCAGCAGCTTAACCGGGGAGGGGTTCACTGAAGCTTTCTTT. This encodes CASSLTGEGFTEAFF.